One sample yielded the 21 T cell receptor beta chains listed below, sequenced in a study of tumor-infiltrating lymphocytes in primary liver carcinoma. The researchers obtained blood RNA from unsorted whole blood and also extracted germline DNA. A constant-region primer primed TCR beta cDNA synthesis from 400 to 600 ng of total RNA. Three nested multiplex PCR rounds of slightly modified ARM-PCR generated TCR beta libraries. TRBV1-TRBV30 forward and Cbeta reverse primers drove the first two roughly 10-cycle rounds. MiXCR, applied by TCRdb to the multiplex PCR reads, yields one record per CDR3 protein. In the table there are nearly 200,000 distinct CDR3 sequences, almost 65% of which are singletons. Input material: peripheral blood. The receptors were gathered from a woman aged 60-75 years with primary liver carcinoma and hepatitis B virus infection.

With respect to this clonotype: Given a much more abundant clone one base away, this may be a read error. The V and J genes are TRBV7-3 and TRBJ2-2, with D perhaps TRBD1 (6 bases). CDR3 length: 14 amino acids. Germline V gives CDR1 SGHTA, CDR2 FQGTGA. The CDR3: CVSSSGQNTGELFF. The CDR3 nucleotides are TGTGTCAGCAGCTCGGGACAAAACACCGGGGAGCTGTTTTTT. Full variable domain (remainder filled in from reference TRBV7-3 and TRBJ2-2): GAGVSQTPSNKVTEKGKYVELRCDPISGHTALYWYRQSLGQGPEFLIYFQGTGAADDSGLPNDRFFAVRPEGSVSTLKIQRTERGDSAVYLCVSSSGQNTGELFFGEGSRLTVL.

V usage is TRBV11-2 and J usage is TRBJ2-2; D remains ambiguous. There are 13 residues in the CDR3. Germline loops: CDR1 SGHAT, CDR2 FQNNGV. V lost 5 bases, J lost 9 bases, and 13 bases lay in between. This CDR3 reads CASSRPSGWELFF. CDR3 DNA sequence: TGTGCCAGCAGCAGACCTTCTGGCTGGGAGCTGTTTTTT.

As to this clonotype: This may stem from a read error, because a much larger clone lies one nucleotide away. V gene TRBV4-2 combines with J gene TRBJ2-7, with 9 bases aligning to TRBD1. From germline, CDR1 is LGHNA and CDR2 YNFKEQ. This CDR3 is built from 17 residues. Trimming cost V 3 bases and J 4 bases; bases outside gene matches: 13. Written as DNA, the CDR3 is TGTGCCAGCAGCCATGATCCCGTGGGACAGGGTGGTTACGAGCAGTACTTC. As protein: CASSHDPVGQGGYEQYF.

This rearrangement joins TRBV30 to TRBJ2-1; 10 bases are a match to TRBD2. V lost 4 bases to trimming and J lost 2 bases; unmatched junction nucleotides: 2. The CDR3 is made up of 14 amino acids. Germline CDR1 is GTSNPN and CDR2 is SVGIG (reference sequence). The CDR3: CAWTSGGAYNEQFF. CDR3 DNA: TGTGCCTGGACTAGCGGGGGAGCCTACAATGAGCAGTTCTTC.

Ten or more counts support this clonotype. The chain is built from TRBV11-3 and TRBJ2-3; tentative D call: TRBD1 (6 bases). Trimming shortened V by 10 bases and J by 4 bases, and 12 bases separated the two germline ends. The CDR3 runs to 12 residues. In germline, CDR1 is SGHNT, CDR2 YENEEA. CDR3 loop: CAISGGSDTQYF. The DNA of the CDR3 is TGTGCCATCTCTGGGGGCTCAGATACGCAGTATTTT.

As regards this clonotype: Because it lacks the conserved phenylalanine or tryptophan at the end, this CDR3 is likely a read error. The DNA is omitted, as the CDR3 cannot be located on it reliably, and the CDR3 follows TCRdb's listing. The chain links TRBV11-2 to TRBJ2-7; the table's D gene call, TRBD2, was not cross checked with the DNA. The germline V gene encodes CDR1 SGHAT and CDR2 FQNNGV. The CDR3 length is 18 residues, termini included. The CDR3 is CASSLDWVSLADPYEHYL.

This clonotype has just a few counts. CDR3 DNA sequence: TGTGCCAGCAGCTTTCAGGGGGGACACACTGAAGCTTTCTTT. This codes for CASSFQGGHTEAFF. This rearrangement joins TRBV7-9 to TRBJ1-1; 7 bases are shared with TRBD1. With V trimmed by 3 bases and J by 3 bases, 4 bases remained unmatched. The CDR3 consists of 14 residues. The germline V gene encodes CDR1 SEHNR and CDR2 FQNEAQ (reference sequence).

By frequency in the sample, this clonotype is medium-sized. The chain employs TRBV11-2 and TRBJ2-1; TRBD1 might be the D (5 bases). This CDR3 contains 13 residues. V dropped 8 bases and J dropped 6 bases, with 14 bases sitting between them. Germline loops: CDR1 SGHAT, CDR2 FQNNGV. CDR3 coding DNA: TGTGCCAGCCGTCGGATAGGGGTCAATGAGCAGTTCTTC. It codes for CASRRIGVNEQFF.

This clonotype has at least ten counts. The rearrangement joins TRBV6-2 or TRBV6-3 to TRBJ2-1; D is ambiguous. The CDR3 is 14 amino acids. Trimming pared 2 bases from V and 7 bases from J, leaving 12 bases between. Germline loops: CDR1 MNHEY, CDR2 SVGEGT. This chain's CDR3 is CASSYPSQDNEQFF. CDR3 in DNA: TGTGCCAGCAGTTACCCCTCCCAGGATAATGAGCAGTTCTTC.

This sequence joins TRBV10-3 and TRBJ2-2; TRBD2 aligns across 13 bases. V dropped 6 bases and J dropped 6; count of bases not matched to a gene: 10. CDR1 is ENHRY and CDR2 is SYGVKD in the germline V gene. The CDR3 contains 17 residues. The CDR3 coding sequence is TGTGCCATCAGGATGACTAGCGGGAGGAGTCTGTCCGGGGAGCTGTTTTTT. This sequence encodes CAIRMTSGRSLSGELFF.

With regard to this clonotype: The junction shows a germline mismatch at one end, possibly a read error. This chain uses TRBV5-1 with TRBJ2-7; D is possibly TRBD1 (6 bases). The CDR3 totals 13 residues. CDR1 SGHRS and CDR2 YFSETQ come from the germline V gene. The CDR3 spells CTSSRTASYEKYF. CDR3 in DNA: TGCACCAGCAGCCGGACAGCCTCCTACGAGAAGTACTTC.

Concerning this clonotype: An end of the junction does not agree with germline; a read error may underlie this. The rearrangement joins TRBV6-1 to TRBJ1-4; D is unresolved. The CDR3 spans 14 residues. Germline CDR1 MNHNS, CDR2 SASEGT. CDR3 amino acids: CVSSSTPMGEKVFF. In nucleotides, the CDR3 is TGTGTCAGCAGTTCGACGCCAATGGGTGAAAAAGTGTTTTTT.

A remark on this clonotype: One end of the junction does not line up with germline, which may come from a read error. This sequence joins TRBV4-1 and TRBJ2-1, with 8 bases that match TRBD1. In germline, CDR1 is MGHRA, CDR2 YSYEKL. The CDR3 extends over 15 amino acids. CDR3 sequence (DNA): TGCACCAGCAGCCAAGAGCAGGGGGCTCGCAATGAGCAGTTCTTC. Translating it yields CTSSQEQGARNEQFF.

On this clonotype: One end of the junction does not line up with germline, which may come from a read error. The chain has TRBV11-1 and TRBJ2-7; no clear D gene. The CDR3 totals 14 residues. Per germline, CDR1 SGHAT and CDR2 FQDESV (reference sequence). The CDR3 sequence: CANSLDRISYEQYF. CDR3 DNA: TGTGCCAACAGCTTAGACCGTATTTCCTACGAGCAGTACTTC.

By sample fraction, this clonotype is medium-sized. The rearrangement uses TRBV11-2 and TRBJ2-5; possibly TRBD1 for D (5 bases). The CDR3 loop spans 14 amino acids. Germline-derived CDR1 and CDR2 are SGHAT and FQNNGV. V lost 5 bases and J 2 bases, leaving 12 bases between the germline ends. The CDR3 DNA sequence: TGTGCCAGCAGCGACAGTTTACTACAAGAGACCCAGTACTTC. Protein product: CASSDSLLQETQYF.

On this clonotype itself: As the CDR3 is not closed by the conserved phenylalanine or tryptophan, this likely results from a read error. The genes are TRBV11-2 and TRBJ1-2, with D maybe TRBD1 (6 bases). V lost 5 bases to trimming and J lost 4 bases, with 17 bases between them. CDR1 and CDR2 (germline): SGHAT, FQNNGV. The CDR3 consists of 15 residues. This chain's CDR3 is CASSRQDTNLYGYTL. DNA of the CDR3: TGTGCCAGCAGCCGACAGGATACAAACCTCTATGGCTACACCTTA.

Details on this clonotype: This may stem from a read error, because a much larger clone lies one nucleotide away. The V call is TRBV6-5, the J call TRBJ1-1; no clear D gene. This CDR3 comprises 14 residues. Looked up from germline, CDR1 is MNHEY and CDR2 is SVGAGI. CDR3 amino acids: CASSHSIGNTEAFF. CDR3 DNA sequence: TGTGCCAGCAGTCACTCGATCGGGAACACTGAAGCTTTCTTT.

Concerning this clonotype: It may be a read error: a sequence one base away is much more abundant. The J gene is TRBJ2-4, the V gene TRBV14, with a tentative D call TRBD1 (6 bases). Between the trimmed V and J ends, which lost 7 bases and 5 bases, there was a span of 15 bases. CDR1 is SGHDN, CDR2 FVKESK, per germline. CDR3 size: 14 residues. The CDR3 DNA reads TGTGCCAGCAACCTCCCAGGGGTACAAAACATTCAGTACTTC. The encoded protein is CASNLPGVQNIQYF.

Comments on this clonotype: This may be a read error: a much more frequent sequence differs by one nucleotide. The CDR3 bases are TGCAGCGTTGAAGATGTCGCGTTAGTGAACACTGAAGCTATCTTT. Translated, it gives CSVEDVALVNTEAIF. The gene calls are TRBV29-1 and TRBJ1-1; D gene unclear. CDR1 and CDR2 from the germline V gene are SQVTM and ANQGSEA. CDR3 length: 15 residues.

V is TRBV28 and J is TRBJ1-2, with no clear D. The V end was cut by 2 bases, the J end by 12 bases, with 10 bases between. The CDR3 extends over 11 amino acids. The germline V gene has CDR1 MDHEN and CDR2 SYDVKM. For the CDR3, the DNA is TGTGCCAGCAGTTTAAGTCTTGACCACACCTTC. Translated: CASSLSLDHTF.

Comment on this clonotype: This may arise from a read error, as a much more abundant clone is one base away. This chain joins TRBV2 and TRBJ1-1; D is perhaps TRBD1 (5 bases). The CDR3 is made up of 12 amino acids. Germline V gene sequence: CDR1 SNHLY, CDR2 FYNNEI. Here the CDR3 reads CASTRDGTETFF. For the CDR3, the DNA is TGTGCCAGCACGCGGGACGGCACTGAAACTTTCTTT.